This TCR beta chain was identified during a study of blood T cell repertoires in COVID-19 (dated by TCRdb to the early 2020s). Regarding the study in general: Collaborator samples came from the United States, Italy and Spain and covered acute and convalescent phases of COVID-19. Nearly every sample came with metadata listing a de-identified subject ID, COVID-19 status, age in years and sex. Subjects who had been exposed to COVID-19, were actively infected with it, or had recovered from it provided the deeply sampled blood TCRbeta repertoires that made up the dataset. Samples were obtained from the ongoing ImmuneRACE study (first 160 participants) and from over 1,000 subjects provided by 6 global collaborators. The repertoires were released in a freely available public database intended as a resource for research on the immune response to SARS-CoV-2. Where available, HLA class I and class II types were obtained from metadata supplied by the sample provider rather than from assay-based typing. The prospective study material was composed of cDNA or gDNA derived from T cells, B-cell-depleted T cells, or PBMCs.

Trimming removed 7 bases from V and 6 bases from J, leaving 19 bases between the germline ends. The CDR3 runs 14 residues from the cysteine to the phenylalanine. The read is trimmed to its CDR3 DNA, 42 bases read in frame from base 1. The germline V gene (reference sequence) yields MNHEY for CDR1 and SMNVEV for CDR2. Overall study outcomes, separate from this receptor: The amount of clinical and demographic metadata varied by source and participant and was provided uncurated.

At one collaborating source in Seattle, patients were enrolled during active infection and were followed longitudinally through the course of disease. Collaborating institutions collected whole blood in K2EDTA tubes following their own protocols. Collaborator samples were shipped for TCRbeta analysis as frozen whole blood, isolated PBMCs, or DNA extracted from either sample type. The immunoSEQ Assay, a bias-controlled multiplex PCR, was used to amplify TCRbeta CDR3 regions from genomic DNA. Under the source paper's analysis protocol: The number of nucleated cells in each sample was estimated by amplification of reference gene primers within the assay. Sequence reads were collapsed and filtered to measure the absolute abundance of every unique TCRbeta CDR3 rearrangement. Productive Simpson clonality was computed per sample as the square root of Simpson's diversity index over productive rearrangements. TCRdb stores this immuneACCESS table with in-frame sequences only. Part of the clones is absent; in the studies checked, under half of the shortfall reflects unresolved V genes, and no reason is known for the rest. Clone size and the V and J calls come from that table; the DNA yielded D and trimming. Within this sample are roughly 240,000 clones, with 70% to 90% of them counted one time only. Of the sample, more than 4.5% falls within the top ten clones.

A word on this clone: It lacks a known antigen. Base-call qualities are not available, and no considerably larger clone is one nucleotide away.

The chain is assembled from TRBV27 and TRBJ2-7; the D segment could be TRBD1, given 6 matching bases. Input material: peripheral blood. This TCR was recovered from a man aged 45-60 years with COVID-19, enrolled during active disease. The CDR3 protein sequence reads: CASTLAPQGGEQYF. The nucleotides read TGTGCCAGCACCTTGGCCCCACAGGGTGGCGAGCAGTACTTC.